The sample holds one count of the clone carrying this TCR beta chain. This sample is part of a study of blood T cell repertoires in COVID-19. Study-level information: T cells, B-cell-depleted T cells, or PBMCs supplied cDNA or gDNA.

In the source study's methods: Reference gene primer amplification yielded estimated nucleated cell counts. Assay used: immunoSEQ multiplex PCR; TCRdb lists only in-frame clones, some missing. Clone size and the V and J calls come from that table; the DNA yielded D and trimming. The sample yields tens of thousands of clones, around 80% seen once. The receptor was isolated from a woman of 80 years or more with active or convalescent COVID-19. Input material: peripheral blood.

The CDR3 spells CASGRGDTQYF. The DNA for the CDR3 is TGTGCCAGCGGGAGGGGAGATACGCAGTATTTT. This chain uses TRBV11-2 with TRBJ2-3; 7 bases fit TRBD2. The CDR3 loop spans 11 amino acids. Losses at the gene ends were 8 bases for V and 5 bases for J; bases not matched to a gene: 1. Looked up from germline, CDR1 is SGHAT and CDR2 is FQNNGV.